This T cell receptor (beta chain) was found in a study of blood T cell repertoires in COVID-19. Trimming cost V 2 bases and J 2 bases; bases outside gene matches: 0. Germline lookup yields CDR1 SNHLY and CDR2 FYNNEI. CDR3 length equals 15 residues. Source study methods: It was from reference gene primer amplification that nucleated cell counts were estimated. Only in-frame clones appear in the TCRdb table, and some are missing; sequencing was by immunoSEQ multiplex PCR. V and J calls and clone size are as listed in that table; D and trimming were resolved from the DNA. This table has 150,000 to 200,000 clones, 86% appearing once.

This sequence joins TRBV2 and TRBJ2-5; 12 bases align to TRBD2. This TCR was sampled from a woman between 65 and 79 years old with acute or convalescent COVID-19. The sample was peripheral blood. CDR3 DNA sequence: TGTGCCAGCAGTGAACTAGCGGGGGGGCAAGAGACCCAGTACTTC. It codes for CASSELAGGQETQYF.